This T cell receptor (beta chain) was sequenced for a study of T cells in localized non-small cell lung cancer. Profiled with immunoSEQ multiplex PCR; TCRdb holds only in-frame clones, not every one. The sample holds over a thousand clones; approximately 24% are singletons and the top ten take around 9.1%. The CDR3 runs to 14 residues. Germline V gives CDR1 MNHGY, CDR2 SAAAGT. The V and J ends lost 5 bases and 3 bases, in that order; junction bases with no gene match: 1. Findings and caveats of the study: A median of 57 clones ranked among the top 100 in tumor appeared in adjacent lung.

This clone is judged medium-sized (0.01 to 0.1%). No antigen is known for it. This rearrangement joins TRBV6-8 to TRBJ1-2, with 12 positions matching TRBD1. The origin of this receptor is a female donor aged 60 or older with stage I lung adenocarcinoma. The sequencing used normal lung tissue next to the tumor, collected before any cancer treatment. The CDR3 DNA follows: TGTGCCAGCAGTGGGACAGGGGGCGACTATGGCTACACCTTC. As protein: CASSGTGGDYGYTF.